This is a list of T cell receptor beta chains from one sample in a study of PD-1 blockade in classical Hodgkin lymphoma. Measured with immunoSEQ multiplex PCR; TCRdb has only the in-frame clones, and not every one. The sample records 75,000 to 100,000 clones, 81% being singletons. Sequences were derived from peripheral blood mononuclear cells (PBMCs), sampled before the second cycle of nivolumab. These receptors were collected from a human donor with classical Hodgkin lymphoma. The CDR3 runs from the conserved cysteine through the conserved F or W. A D gene is named only where the DNA matches it firmly. Size tells how often a clone was seen (once, few, many) or the class of an expanded clone, and some rows leave it out.

TGCGCCAGCAGCACAGGACAGGGCTATGGCTACACCTTC,CASSTGQGYGYTF,TRBJ1-2,.,TRBV5-1,TRBD1
TGCGCCAGCAGCCTCTCCTCTCCTCTAGCGGGAGCCGGCAATGAGCAGTTCTTC,CASSLSSPLAGAGNEQFF,TRBJ2-1,once,TRBV4-1,TRBD2
TGTGCCAGCAGCCCGGGGGGGGCTGGAAACACCATATATTTT,CASSPGGAGNTIYF,TRBJ1-3,.,TRBV28,.
TGTGCCAGTAGTATGTATGGGGAGCTGTTTTTT,CASSMYGELFF,TRBJ2-2,.,TRBV19,.
TGTGCCAGCAGCTTGGCCAGGGGCCTGAACACTGAAGCTTTCTTT,CASSLARGLNTEAFF,TRBJ1-1,many,TRBV7-8,.
TGTGCCAGTAGATTGACAGGGGGCGGCTCCTACGAGCAGTACTTC,CASRLTGGGSYEQYF,TRBJ2-7,.,TRBV19,TRBD1
TGCAGCGTTGGACTAGCACCTAGCGAGCAGTACTTC,CSVGLAPSEQYF,TRBJ2-7,.,TRBV29-1,TRBD2
TGTGCCAGCAGCTTGGCGGATTTAACCCTCTATGGCTACACCTTC,CASSLADLTLYGYTF,TRBJ1-2,few,TRBV5-4,.
TGTGCCAGCAGCGTGACTAGCCGCCCCTACAATGAGCAGTTCTTC,CASSVTSRPYNEQFF,TRBJ2-1,.,TRBV11-2,TRBD2
TGCGCCAGCAGTGACCCAGGGATTGGATCGGAGACCCAGTACTTC,CASSDPGIGSETQYF,TRBJ2-5,.,TRBV10-1,.
TGTGCCAGTAGACTAGCGGGAGAAGAGACCCAGTACTTC,CASRLAGEETQYF,TRBJ2-5,.,TRBV19,TRBD2
TGTGCCATCAGTGAGTCCCCTAGAGGGGAGACCCAGTACTTC,CAISESPRGETQYF,TRBJ2-5,few,TRBV10-3,.
TGTGCCAGCAGCCCGCCAAACTACGAGCAGTACTTC,CASSPPNYEQYF,TRBJ2-7,few,TRBV14,.
TGTGCCAGCAGCCACCTGGCGGATGAGCAGTTCTTC,CASSHLADEQFF,TRBJ2-1,.,TRBV7-2,.
TGTGCCAGCAGCCTGGAGAGCTCCTACAATGAGCAGTTCTTC,CASSLESSYNEQFF,TRBJ2-1,.,TRBV9,.
TGCGCCAGCAGCACCTCAGGTGGGGGCAATGAAAAACTGTTTTTT,CASSTSGGGNEKLFF,TRBJ1-4,.,TRBV5-1,.
TGCGCCAGCAGTGCTGGTCTAGCGGGAGGACGAGATACGCAGTATTTT,CASSAGLAGGRDTQYF,TRBJ2-3,.,TRBV10-2,TRBD2
TGCGCCAGCATGCTTGACAAGCCGTCCTACAATGAGCAGTTCTTC,CASMLDKPSYNEQFF,TRBJ2-1,.,TRBV5-1,.
TGCGCCAGCAGCTTGGCCGGAAGCAGGGTCAACGAGCAGTACTTC,CASSLAGSRVNEQYF,TRBJ2-7,.,TRBV5-1,.
TGTGCCAGCAGCTTAAACGCGGGAGGCATAGGTGAGCAGTTCTTC,CASSLNAGGIGEQFF,TRBJ2-1,.,TRBV7-3,TRBD2
TGTGCCAGCAGCGGCCAGACAGGGTTTGGGGATACGCAGTATTTT,CASSGQTGFGDTQYF,TRBJ2-3,.,TRBV11-2,TRBD1
TGTGCCAGTAGTCCCCAACCTGCGGGCGCTAGCGGAGATACGCAGTATTTT,CASSPQPAGASGDTQYF,TRBJ2-3,.,TRBV19,TRBD2
TGTGCCAGCAGCTTCTGGAGGGGACGTGACTCTGGGGCCAACGTCCTGACTTTC,CASSFWRGRDSGANVLTF,TRBJ2-6,.,TRBV11-1,.
TGTGCCAGCAGTCGCCCCGGGGGCTCGGGCACAGATACGCAGTATTTT,CASSRPGGSGTDTQYF,TRBJ2-3,.,TRBV27,.
TGTGCCAGCAGCAACGGGACAGGGGACACTGAAGCTTTCTTT,CASSNGTGDTEAFF,TRBJ1-1,.,TRBV21-1,.
TGTGCCAGCAGTGCCCCCCCGGGCCCACCCCGTGAAAAACTGTTTTTT,CASSAPPGPPREKLFF,TRBJ1-4,.,TRBV2,.
TGTGCCAGCAGTGAAGAAGCGGGACTCTACAATGAGCAGTTCTTC,CASSEEAGLYNEQFF,TRBJ2-1,.,TRBV2,TRBD2
TGCAGCGTCTACAGGGTGGGAGAGACCCAGTACTTC,CSVYRVGETQYF,TRBJ2-5,.,TRBV29-1,.
TGTGCCAGCAGCTTAGCGGAGGGGGCGGTCGAGACCCAGTACTTC,CASSLAEGAVETQYF,TRBJ2-5,once,TRBV7-9,.
TGCGCCAGCAGCTTGGCTGGCACCGCTAGCACAGATACGCAGTATTTT,CASSLAGTASTDTQYF,TRBJ2-3,.,TRBV5-1,.
TGCGCCAGCAGCTCCGGACTAGCGGGATACGAGCAGTACTTC,CASSSGLAGYEQYF,TRBJ2-7,.,TRBV5-1,TRBD2
TGTGCCATCAGACCAGGACAGGGAGACTATGGCTACACCTTC,CAIRPGQGDYGYTF,TRBJ1-2,once,TRBV10-3,TRBD1
TGTGCCAGCAGCGGTGGGGTTGTGAGTAACACTGAAGCTTTCTTT,CASSGGVVSNTEAFF,TRBJ1-1,.,TRBV7-8,.
TGCGCCAGCAGCTTGGCAGGGAGGACTGAAGCTTTCTTT,CASSLAGRTEAFF,TRBJ1-1,few,TRBV5-1,.
TGTGCCAGCAGCCCCGGGACAGGGGTTCGCTACACCTTC,CASSPGTGVRYTF,TRBJ1-2,.,TRBV7-6,TRBD1
TGTGCCAGCAGCTTAGTGAGGGGCCCTGAAGCTTTCTTT,CASSLVRGPEAFF,TRBJ1-1,.,TRBV7-6,.
TGTGCCAGAAGCTTTCCGGTGAACACTGAAGCTTTCTTT,CARSFPVNTEAFF,TRBJ1-1,.,TRBV5-3,.
TGTGCCAGCAGCAACCGGGCCACCGGGGAGCTGTTTTTT,CASSNRATGELFF,TRBJ2-2,few,TRBV7-8,.
TGTGCCAGTAGCCGCTTCGAGGGGGGAGCGGGAATGAGAACCGGGGAGCTGTTTTTT,CASSRFEGGAGMRTGELFF,TRBJ2-2,.,TRBV19,.
TGCGCCAGCAGATATGGACTAGCGCCCAACAATGAGCAGTTCTTC,CASRYGLAPNNEQFF,TRBJ2-1,.,TRBV5-1,TRBD2
TGTGCCATCAGCGGGGGAGAGGGCTATGGCTACACCTTC,CAISGGEGYGYTF,TRBJ1-2,.,TRBV10-3,.
TGTGCCAGCAGTTACGGGCAGCTCTATGGCAACACCTTC,CASSYGQLYGNTF,TRBJ1-2,.,TRBV6-5,.
TGTGCCAGTAGTCTAGCCCTCAGCGGGAGGAATGAGCAGTTCTTC,CASSLALSGRNEQFF,TRBJ2-1,.,TRBV28,TRBD2
TGTGCCATCACCCCGACTCCAATCGGGGAGCTGTTTTTT,CAITPTPIGELFF,TRBJ2-2,.,TRBV10-3,.
TGTGCCATCAGTGATGGGGGGACTAGCGATGAGCAGTTCTTC,CAISDGGTSDEQFF,TRBJ2-1,.,TRBV10-3,TRBD2
TGTGCCAGCAGCTTATCCCCCCGGTCGTCAGTCACCGGGGAGCTGTTTTTT,CASSLSPRSSVTGELFF,TRBJ2-2,.,TRBV7-2,.
TGTGCCATCAGCCGGGACAGGGGCTCCTACGAGCAGTACTTC,CAISRDRGSYEQYF,TRBJ2-7,.,TRBV10-3,TRBD1
TGCGCCAGCAGCGTCGACAGCTATGGCTACACCTTC,CASSVDSYGYTF,TRBJ1-2,few,TRBV5-1,.
TGTGCCAGCAGTTACTCCGATGGCTACACCTTC,CASSYSDGYTF,TRBJ1-2,.,TRBV6-6,.
TGCAGCGTTGAAGCACAGCGAAACACCATATATTTT,CSVEAQRNTIYF,TRBJ1-3,.,TRBV29-1,.
TGTGCCAGCTCACCGCAGGGACAGATCTCCTACGAGCAGTACTTC,CASSPQGQISYEQYF,TRBJ2-7,.,TRBV18,TRBD1
TGTGCCAGCAGTGCGCGGGGGGTTGGGACCCAAGAGACCCAGTACTTC,CASSARGVGTQETQYF,TRBJ2-5,.,TRBV2,TRBD2
TGTGCTAGTGGCAACCCCCAGGCGGAGCCGGGCCTTCAGACCCAGTACTTC,CASGNPQAEPGLQTQYF,TRBJ2-5,few,TRBV12-5,.
TGTGCCAGTAGTACCAGAGGGAGGGGCAATCAGCCCCAGCATTTT,CASSTRGRGNQPQHF,TRBJ1-5,.,TRBV19,.
TGTGCCAGCAGCCAGACTAGCGGAAGCACAGATACGCAGTATTTT,CASSQTSGSTDTQYF,TRBJ2-3,few,TRBV7-3,TRBD2